The 23 T cell receptor beta chains below come from one sample, sequenced in a study of beta chain features in type 1 diabetes. The entirety of the isolated RNA underwent reverse transcription, so expressed TCRB transcripts were sequenced. Data came from immunoSEQ multiplex PCR; TCRdb stores just in-frame clones and leaves some out. The repertoire includes under 950,000 clones, about 17% of them detected once, and 0.02% to 0.03% sits in the top ten. Input material: naive CD4+ T cells from blood. These receptors were taken from a woman younger than 30 in good health.

V gene TRBV4-3 combines with J gene TRBJ2-1; tentative D call: TRBD2 (5 bases). CDR1 and CDR2 (germline): LGHNA, YSLEER. The CDR3 spans 15 residues. V shed 5 bases and J shed 0 bases, with 11 bases lying between them. CDR3: CASSTRTGSYNEQFF. Written as DNA, the CDR3 is TGCGCCAGCAGCACCCGGACTGGCTCCTACAATGAGCAGTTCTTC.

A word on this clone: Possible read error: a much larger clone is one base away. Different DNA sequences within this sample yield the same CDR3. The V call is TRBV4-3, the J call TRBJ1-2; D gene ambiguous. The CDR3 covers 12 residues. Trimming shortened V by 0 bases and J by 2 bases, and 1 base separated the two germline ends. Germline CDR1 and CDR2: LGHNA and YSLEER. The CDR3 DNA follows: TGCGCCAGCAGCCAAGACAACTATGGCTACACCTTC. Translated, it gives CASSQDNYGYTF.

Only a few counts were recorded for this clone. One junction end does not reproduce the germline sequence, and a read error may be involved. The CDR3 sequence: CASSLAMNSPGIF. The CDR3 DNA is TGTGCCAGCAGCTTAGCGATGAATAGCCCTGGTATCTTC. The chain has TRBV7-2 and TRBJ2-1; D gene uncertain. The CDR3 has 13 residues. Germline loops: CDR1 SGHTA, CDR2 FQGNSA.

The chain uses TRBV5-4 and TRBJ2-4, with unresolved D. V lost 4 bases and J lost 1, with 18 bases in between. The CDR3 is 17 residues long. CDR1 is SGHNT, CDR2 YYREEE, per germline (reference sequence). The CDR3 here is CASSHSGSLLAKNIQYF. The CDR3 DNA sequence: TGTGCCAGCAGCCACAGTGGCAGTCTGTTGGCCAAAAACATTCAGTACTTC.

This clone showed up just a few times. The chain couples TRBV4-3 to TRBJ2-3; D is undetermined. Germline V gene data show CDR1 as LGHNA and CDR2 as YSLEER. The V gene lost 1 base and the J gene lost 5 bases, with 7 bases spanning the gap. The CDR3 covers 13 residues. In DNA form, the CDR3 reads TGCGCCAGCAGCCAAGGGGTTCGAGATACGCAGTATTTT. It translates to CASSQGVRDTQYF.

J is TRBJ1-2 and V is TRBV5-1; 7 nucleotides align to TRBD1. Germline loops: CDR1 SGHRS, CDR2 YFSETQ. The CDR3 spans 14 residues. After removal of 0 bases from V and 4 bases from J, the junction contained 3 bases not matched to a gene. CDR3: CASSLGDSIYGYTF. CDR3 in DNA: TGCGCCAGCAGCTTGGGGGACAGCATCTATGGCTACACCTTC.

This clone was detected a few times. Other DNA sequences within the sample encode an identical CDR3. The rearrangement links TRBV5-1 to TRBJ2-1, with 9 nucleotides matching TRBD1. The ends lost 0 bases at V and 4 bases at J; junction bases unmatched: 2. The CDR3 sequence is 15 residues long. Germline V lookup: CDR1 SGHRS, CDR2 YFSETQ. The CDR3 sequence is CASSLAGQGYNEQFF. Here the CDR3 DNA reads TGCGCCAGCAGCTTGGCCGGACAGGGGTACAATGAGCAGTTCTTC.

As DNA, the CDR3 is TGTGCCAGCTCACCCGACAGGGCTTCTAACTATGGCTACACCTTC. Its translation: CASSPDRASNYGYTF. V usage is TRBV18 and J usage is TRBJ1-2, with 7 bases matching TRBD1. Unmatched junction bases numbered 4, after V lost 3 bases and J lost 0 bases. Germline V gene sequence: CDR1 KGHSH, CDR2 LQKENI. The CDR3 extends over 15 amino acids.

This clone was counted only a few times. Other DNA sequences in this specimen translate into the identical CDR3. V gene TRBV7-2 combines with J gene TRBJ2-3; weak D call: TRBD1 (7 bases). This CDR3 spans 13 amino acids. V was clipped by 3 bases and J by 4 bases, with 8 bases between them. Looked up from germline, CDR1 is SGHTA and CDR2 is FQGNSA. The CDR3: CASSFRGADTQYF. Here the CDR3 DNA reads TGTGCCAGCAGCTTCAGGGGGGCAGATACGCAGTATTTT.

This clone was seen only a few times. The V and J genes are TRBV29-1 and TRBJ1-2; D uncertain. V shed 2 bases and J shed 4 bases, with 14 bases lying between them. This CDR3 spans 14 amino acids. Per the germline V gene, CDR1 is SQVTM and CDR2 is ANQGSEA. The DNA for the CDR3 is TGCAGCGTTGAAATCGGCCTTTTAGGCTATGGCTACACCTTC. As protein: CSVEIGLLGYGYTF.

The gene calls are TRBV6-5 and TRBJ1-3; D is unresolved. The CDR3 runs 15 residues. From germline, CDR1 is MNHEY and CDR2 SVGAGI. V was pared by 2 bases and J by 2 bases, with 10 bases between. CDR3 region: CASSYEGTTGNTIYF. The CDR3 coding sequence is TGTGCCAGCAGTTACGAGGGTACCACTGGAAACACCATATATTTT.

A word on this clone: An end of the junction does not agree with germline; a read error may underlie this. The V gene is TRBV9, the J gene TRBJ2-7; D is possibly TRBD2 (5 bases). Germline assignment: CDR1 SGDLS and CDR2 YYNGEE. This CDR3 has 11 amino acids. DNA for the CDR3: TGTGCCAGCAGCGTACGGACTCCCCGGTATTTC. Residues: CASSVRTPRYF.

Only a few counts were recorded for this clone. The chain recombines TRBV19 with TRBJ2-7; the match to TRBD1 covers 8 bases. This CDR3 comprises 16 residues. Germline V gives CDR1 LNHDA, CDR2 SQIVND (reference sequence). V dropped 4 bases and J dropped 0; count of bases not matched to a gene: 8. The CDR3 is CASSTQGQGISYEQYF. CDR3 nucleotide sequence: TGTGCCAGTAGTACGCAAGGACAGGGAATCTCCTACGAGCAGTACTTC.

This clone was counted only a few times. The CDR3 region is CASIRTSGISGELFF. CDR3 in DNA: TGCGCCAGCATCAGGACTAGCGGGATTTCCGGGGAGCTGTTTTTT. V gene TRBV5-1 combines with J gene TRBJ2-2, with TRBD2 matching 12 bases. With V trimmed by 6 bases and J by 6 bases, 6 bases remained unmatched. The CDR3 covers 15 residues. The germline CDR1 and CDR2 sequences are SGHRS and YFSETQ.

This rearrangement joins TRBV7-2 to TRBJ2-2; D is unresolved. CDR3 length: 13 amino acids. V was shortened by 1 base and J by 5 bases, with 5 bases between the two germline ends. The germline V gene has CDR1 SGHTA and CDR2 FQGNSA. In DNA, the CDR3 is TGTGCCAGCAGCTTAGATCTGACCGGGGAGCTGTTTTTT. Protein: CASSLDLTGELFF.

This clone has more than one count but fewer than ten. The sample contains more than one DNA sequence encoding this CDR3. The chain links TRBV7-9 to TRBJ2-3, with TRBD2 identical over 13 bases. Trimming cost V 3 bases and J 2 bases; bases outside gene matches: 2. The CDR3 sequence is 16 residues long. The germline gives CDR1 SEHNR, CDR2 FQNEAQ (reference sequence). The CDR3 DNA is TGTGCCAGCAGCTTGACTAGCGGGAGGCCCACAGATACGCAGTATTTT. This sequence encodes CASSLTSGRPTDTQYF. The variable domain in full, with the rest retrieved from reference TRBV7-9 and TRBJ2-3, is DTGVSQNPRHKITKRGQNVTFRCDPISEHNRLYWYRQTLGQGPEFLTYFQNEAQLEKSRLLSDRFSAERPKGSFSTLEIQRTEQGDSAMYLCASSLTSGRPTDTQYFGPGTRLTVL.

This rearrangement joins TRBV5-4 to TRBJ2-3; D remains ambiguous. Trimming shortened V by 4 bases and J by 4 bases, and 13 bases separated the two germline ends. The CDR3 is 14 residues long. The germline CDR1 and CDR2 sequences are SGHNT and YYREEE (reference sequence). The CDR3 region is CASSAMGSADTQYF. The CDR3, as DNA: TGTGCCAGCAGCGCCATGGGAAGTGCAGATACGCAGTATTTT.

The chain couples TRBV27 to TRBJ2-7, with 10 bases matching TRBD1. With V trimmed by 5 bases and J by 1 base, 8 bases remained unmatched. This CDR3 region has 16 residues. CDR1 is MNHEY, CDR2 SMNVEV, per germline (reference sequence). The CDR3 nucleotides are TGTGCCAGCAGTCCTTACGGGACAGGGGCTTCCTACGAGCAGTACTTC. This encodes CASSPYGTGASYEQYF.

The chain combines TRBV5-6 with TRBJ2-5, with a possible D match to TRBD1 (5 bases). CDR3 size: 15 residues. Germline V gene lookup returns CDR1 SGHDT and CDR2 YYEEEE. The V end lost 0 bases, the J end lost 2 bases, and 11 bases lay between the germline ends. CDR3 in DNA: TGTGCCAGCAGCTTGGGGTGGGCAGGGCAAGAGACCCAGTACTTC. It yields the protein CASSLGWAGQETQYF. The full variable domain, rest sourced from reference TRBV5-6 and TRBJ2-5, is DAGVTQSPTHLIKTRGQQVTLRCSPKSGHDTVSWYQQALGQGPQFIFQYYEEEERQRGNFPDRFSGHQFPNYSSELNVNALLLGDSALYLCASSLGWAGQETQYFGPGTRLLVL.

A note on this clone: This specimen includes other DNA sequences encoding the same CDR3. The chain recombines TRBV7-2 with TRBJ2-3, with 9 bases fitting TRBD2. CDR3 length equals 14 residues. CDR1 and CDR2 (germline): SGHTA, FQGNSA. Trimming took 3 bases from V and 3 from J; bases not matched to a gene: 1. CDR3 in amino acids: CASSLAGGTDTQYF. CDR3 DNA: TGTGCCAGCAGCTTGGCGGGAGGGACAGATACGCAGTATTTT.

This clone was found a few times. The chain has TRBV6-5 and TRBJ2-3; unclear D gene. The ends were cut back, 10 bases at V and 2 bases at J, with 10 bases in the middle. This CDR3 contains 12 residues. Germline CDR1 and CDR2: MNHEY and SVGAGI. The CDR3 region is CAIGDDTDTQYF. CDR3 nucleotides: TGTGCCATCGGAGATGACACAGATACGCAGTATTTT.

This clone was observed a handful of times. This chain connects TRBV5-1 to TRBJ2-5; D is unresolved. The germline gives CDR1 SGHRS, CDR2 YFSETQ. CDR3 size: 12 residues. The ends were cut back, 4 bases at V and 2 bases at J, with 6 bases in the middle. The CDR3 nucleotides are TGCGCCAGCAGCCAGCCGCAAGAGACCCAGTACTTC. Protein: CASSQPQETQYF.

This clone came up a few times. The V call is TRBV7-9, the J call TRBJ1-1; 8 bases align to TRBD1. Germline V gives CDR1 SEHNR, CDR2 FQNEAQ (reference sequence). This CDR3 comprises 14 residues. V dropped 5 bases and J dropped 5; count of bases not matched to a gene: 7. CDR3 coding DNA: TGTGCCAGCAGCCCCCAGGGGGCCTGGACTGAAGCTTTCTTT. The encoded protein is CASSPQGAWTEAFF.